The T cell receptor (beta chain) under discussion was sequenced for a study of blood T cell repertoires in COVID-19. CDR1 is SGHAT and CDR2 is FQNNGV in the germline V gene. The V end lost 0 bases, the J end lost 4 bases, and 6 bases lay between the germline ends. This CDR3 region has 13 residues. TCRdb keeps only in-frame clones here, not all; method: immunoSEQ multiplex PCR. The sample records roughly 130,000 clones, 65% to 85% being singletons. This clonotype was obtained from a man aged 70-80 years with acute or convalescent COVID-19. Sequencing was done on a sample of peripheral blood. The V gene is TRBV11-2, the J gene TRBJ1-2, with a possible D match to TRBD1 (5 bases). The CDR3: CASSLDRAYGYTF. In nucleotides, the CDR3 is TGTGCCAGCAGCTTAGACAGGGCCTATGGCTACACCTTC.